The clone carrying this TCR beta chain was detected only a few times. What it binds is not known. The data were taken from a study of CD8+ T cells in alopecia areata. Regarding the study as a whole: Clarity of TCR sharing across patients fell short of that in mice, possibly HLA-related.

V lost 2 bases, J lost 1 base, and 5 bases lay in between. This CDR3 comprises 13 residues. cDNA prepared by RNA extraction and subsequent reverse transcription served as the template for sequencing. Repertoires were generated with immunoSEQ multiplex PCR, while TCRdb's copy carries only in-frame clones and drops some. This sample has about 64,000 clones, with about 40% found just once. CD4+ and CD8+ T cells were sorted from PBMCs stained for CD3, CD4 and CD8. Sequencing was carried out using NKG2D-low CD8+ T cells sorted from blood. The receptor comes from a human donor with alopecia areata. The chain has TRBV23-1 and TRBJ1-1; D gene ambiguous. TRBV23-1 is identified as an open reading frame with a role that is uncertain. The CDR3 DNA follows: TGCGCCAGCAGTCAACCAGGGAACACTGAAGCTTTCTTT. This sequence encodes CASSQPGNTEAFF.